This T cell receptor beta chain was observed in a study of T cells after yellow fever vaccination. The study, taken as a whole, reports: Weaker, the secondary response peaked sooner, at day 5 versus 15.

Notes on this clonotype: Its antigen is not known. A read error may produce the germline difference seen at one junction end.

Each CDR3 protein is one row after TCRdb ran MiXCR on the 5' RACE reads. The repertoire holds roughly 300,000 distinct CDR3 sequences, with about 7.8% as singletons. The sample consisted of PBMCs, taken roughly 47 days after the first yellow fever vaccination. This TCR came from a man younger than 35 who received the YFV17D yellow fever vaccine.

The CDR3 sequence is CSVEDLGLDKLF. Here the CDR3 DNA reads TGCAGCGTTGAAGATCTCGGGCTTGACAAGCTCTTC. V and J are TRBV29-1 and TRBJ2-1; D ambiguous. The CDR3 length is 12 residues. Germline V CDR1 and CDR2: SQVTM, ANQGSEA.